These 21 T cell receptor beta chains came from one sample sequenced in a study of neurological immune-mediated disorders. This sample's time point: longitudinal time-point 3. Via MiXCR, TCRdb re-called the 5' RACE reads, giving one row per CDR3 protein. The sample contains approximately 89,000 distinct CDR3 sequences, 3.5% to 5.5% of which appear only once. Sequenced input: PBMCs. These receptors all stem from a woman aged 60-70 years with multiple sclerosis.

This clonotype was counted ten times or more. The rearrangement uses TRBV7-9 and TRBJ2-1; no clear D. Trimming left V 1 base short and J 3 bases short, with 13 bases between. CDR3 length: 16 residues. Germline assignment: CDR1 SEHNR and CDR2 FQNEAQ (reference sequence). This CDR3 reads CASSLGGDGFYNEQFF. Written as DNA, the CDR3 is TGTGCCAGCAGCTTAGGAGGCGACGGGTTCTACAATGAGCAGTTCTTC.

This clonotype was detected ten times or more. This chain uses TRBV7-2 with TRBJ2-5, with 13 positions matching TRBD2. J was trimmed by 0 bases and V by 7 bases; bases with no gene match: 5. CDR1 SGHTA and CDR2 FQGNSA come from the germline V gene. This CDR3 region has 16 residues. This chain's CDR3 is CASTFGLAGDQETQYF. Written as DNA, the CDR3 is TGTGCCAGCACCTTCGGACTAGCGGGGGACCAAGAGACCCAGTACTTC.

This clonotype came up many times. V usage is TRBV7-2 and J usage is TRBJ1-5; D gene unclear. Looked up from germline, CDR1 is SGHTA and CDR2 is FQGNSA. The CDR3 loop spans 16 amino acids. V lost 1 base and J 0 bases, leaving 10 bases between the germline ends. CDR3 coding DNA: TGTGCCAGCAGCTTAGGCAGCCCCCATAGCAATCAGCCCCAGCATTTT. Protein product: CASSLGSPHSNQPQHF.

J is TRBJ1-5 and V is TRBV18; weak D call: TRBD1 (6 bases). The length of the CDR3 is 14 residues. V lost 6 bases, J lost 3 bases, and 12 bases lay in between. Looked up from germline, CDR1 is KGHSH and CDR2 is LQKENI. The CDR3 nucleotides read TGTGCCAGCTCTGTACAGGGAGACAATCAGCCCCAGCATTTT. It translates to CASSVQGDNQPQHF.

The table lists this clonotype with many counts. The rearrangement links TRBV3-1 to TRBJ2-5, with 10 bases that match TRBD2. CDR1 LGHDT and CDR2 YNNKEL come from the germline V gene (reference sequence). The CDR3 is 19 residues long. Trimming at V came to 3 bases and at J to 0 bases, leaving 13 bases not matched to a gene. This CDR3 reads CASSQLTGASGGYQETQYF. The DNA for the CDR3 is TGTGCCAGCAGCCAGCTGACGGGAGCTAGCGGGGGATACCAAGAGACCCAGTACTTC.

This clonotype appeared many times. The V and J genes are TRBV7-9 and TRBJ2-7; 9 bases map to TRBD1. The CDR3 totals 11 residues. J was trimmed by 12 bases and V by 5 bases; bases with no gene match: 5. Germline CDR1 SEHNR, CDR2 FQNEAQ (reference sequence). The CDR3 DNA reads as TGTGCCAGCAGCGCCGGACAGGGGCGGTACTTC. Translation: CASSAGQGRYF.

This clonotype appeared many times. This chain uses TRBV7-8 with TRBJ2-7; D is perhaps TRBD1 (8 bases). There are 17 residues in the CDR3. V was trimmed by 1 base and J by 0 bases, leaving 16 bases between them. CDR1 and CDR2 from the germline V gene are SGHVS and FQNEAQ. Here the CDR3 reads CASSLGGGTGLSYEQYF. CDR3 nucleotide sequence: TGTGCCAGCAGCTTAGGGGGAGGGACAGGACTCTCCTACGAGCAGTACTTC. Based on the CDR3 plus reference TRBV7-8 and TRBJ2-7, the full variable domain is GAGVSQSPRYKVAKRGQDVALRCDPISGHVSLFWYQQALGQGPEFLTYFQNEAQLDKSGLPSDRFFAERPEGSVSTLKIQRTQQEDSAVYLCASSLGGGTGLSYEQYFGPGTRLTVT.

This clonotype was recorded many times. CDR3 protein: CASSLRGGISGANVLTF. For the CDR3, the DNA is TGTGCCAGCAGCTTACGGGGAGGGATATCTGGGGCCAACGTCCTGACTTTC. This sequence joins TRBV7-8 and TRBJ2-6; TRBD2 aligns across 7 bases. The CDR3 has 17 amino acids. The J segment lost 1 base and the V segment lost 2 bases, leaving 5 bases of the junction unmatched. The germline V gene encodes CDR1 SGHVS and CDR2 FQNEAQ.

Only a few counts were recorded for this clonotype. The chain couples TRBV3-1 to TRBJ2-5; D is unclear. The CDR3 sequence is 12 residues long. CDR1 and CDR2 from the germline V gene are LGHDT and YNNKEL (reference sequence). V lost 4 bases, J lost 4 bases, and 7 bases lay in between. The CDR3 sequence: CASSLHGETQYF. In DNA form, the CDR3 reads TGTGCCAGCAGCCTCCACGGAGAGACCCAGTACTTC.

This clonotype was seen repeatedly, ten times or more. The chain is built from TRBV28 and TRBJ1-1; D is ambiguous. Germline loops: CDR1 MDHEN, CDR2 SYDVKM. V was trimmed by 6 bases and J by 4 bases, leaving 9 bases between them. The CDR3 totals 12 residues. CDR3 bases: TGTGCCAGCAGGGTGCAGGCCACTGAAGCTTTCTTT. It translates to CASRVQATEAFF.

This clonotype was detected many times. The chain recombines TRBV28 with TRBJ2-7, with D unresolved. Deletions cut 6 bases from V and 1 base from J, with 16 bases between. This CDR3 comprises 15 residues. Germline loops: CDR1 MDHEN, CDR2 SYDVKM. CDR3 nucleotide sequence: TGTGCCAGCAGCCCCTCCCCACCACGATCCTACGAGCAGTACTTC. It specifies CASSPSPPRSYEQYF.

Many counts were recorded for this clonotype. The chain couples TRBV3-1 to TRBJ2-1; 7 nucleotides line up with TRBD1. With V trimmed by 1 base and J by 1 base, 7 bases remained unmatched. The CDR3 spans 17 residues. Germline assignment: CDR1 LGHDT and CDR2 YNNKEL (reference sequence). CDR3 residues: CASSQGPDRVSYNEQFF. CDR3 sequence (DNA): TGTGCCAGCAGCCAAGGTCCCGACAGGGTGTCCTACAATGAGCAGTTCTTC.

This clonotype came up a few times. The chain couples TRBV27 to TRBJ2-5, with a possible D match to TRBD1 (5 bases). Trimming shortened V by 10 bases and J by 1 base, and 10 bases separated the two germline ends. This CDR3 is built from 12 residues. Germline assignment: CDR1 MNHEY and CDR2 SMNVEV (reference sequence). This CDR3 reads CAIGHSQETQYF. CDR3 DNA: TGTGCCATCGGACACAGCCAAGAGACCCAGTACTTC.

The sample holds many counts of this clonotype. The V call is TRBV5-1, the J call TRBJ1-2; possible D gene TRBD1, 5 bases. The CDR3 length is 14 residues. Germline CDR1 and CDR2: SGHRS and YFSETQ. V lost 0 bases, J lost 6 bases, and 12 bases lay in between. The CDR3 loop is CASSLAGGGDGYTF. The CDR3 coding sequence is TGCGCCAGCAGCTTGGCCGGAGGAGGGGATGGCTACACCTTC.

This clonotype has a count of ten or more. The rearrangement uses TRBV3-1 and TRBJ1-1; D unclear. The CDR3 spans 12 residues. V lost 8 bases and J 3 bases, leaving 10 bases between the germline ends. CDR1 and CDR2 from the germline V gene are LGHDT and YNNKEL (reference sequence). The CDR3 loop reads CASGVVDTEAFF. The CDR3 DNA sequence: TGTGCCAGCGGCGTGGTTGACACTGAAGCTTTCTTT.

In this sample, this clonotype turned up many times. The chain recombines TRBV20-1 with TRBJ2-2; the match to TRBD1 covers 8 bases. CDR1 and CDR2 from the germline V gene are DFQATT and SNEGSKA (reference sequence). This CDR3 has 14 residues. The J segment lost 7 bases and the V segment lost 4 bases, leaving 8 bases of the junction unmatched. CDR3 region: CSATAQGAVGELFF. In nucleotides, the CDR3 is TGCAGTGCTACGGCTCAGGGGGCGGTCGGGGAGCTGTTTTTT.

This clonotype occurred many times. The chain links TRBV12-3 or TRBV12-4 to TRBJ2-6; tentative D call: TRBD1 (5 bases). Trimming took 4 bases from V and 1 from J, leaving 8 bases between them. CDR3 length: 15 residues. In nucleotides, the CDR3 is TGTGCCAGCAGTTCCCAGGGATCTGGGGCCAACGTCCTGACTTTC. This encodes CASSSQGSGANVLTF.

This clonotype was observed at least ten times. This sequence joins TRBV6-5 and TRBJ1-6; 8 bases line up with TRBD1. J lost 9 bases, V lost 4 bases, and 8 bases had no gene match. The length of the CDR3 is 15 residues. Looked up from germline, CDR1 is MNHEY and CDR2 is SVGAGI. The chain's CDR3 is CASSFQDRATSPLHF. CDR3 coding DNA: TGTGCCAGCAGTTTCCAGGACAGGGCCACTTCACCCCTCCACTTT.

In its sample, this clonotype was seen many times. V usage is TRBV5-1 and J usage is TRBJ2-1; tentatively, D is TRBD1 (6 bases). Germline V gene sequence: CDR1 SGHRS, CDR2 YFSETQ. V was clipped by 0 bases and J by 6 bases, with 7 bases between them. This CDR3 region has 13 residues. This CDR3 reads CASSLGTVNEQFF. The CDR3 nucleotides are TGCGCCAGCAGCTTGGGGACAGTCAATGAGCAGTTCTTC.

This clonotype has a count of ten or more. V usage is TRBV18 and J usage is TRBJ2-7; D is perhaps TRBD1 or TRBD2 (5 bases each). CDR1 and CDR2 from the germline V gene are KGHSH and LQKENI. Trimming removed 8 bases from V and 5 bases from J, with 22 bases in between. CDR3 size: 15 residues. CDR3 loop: CASTRSTRGADEQYF. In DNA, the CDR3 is TGTGCCAGCACGCGATCGACTCGAGGGGCCGACGAGCAGTACTTC.

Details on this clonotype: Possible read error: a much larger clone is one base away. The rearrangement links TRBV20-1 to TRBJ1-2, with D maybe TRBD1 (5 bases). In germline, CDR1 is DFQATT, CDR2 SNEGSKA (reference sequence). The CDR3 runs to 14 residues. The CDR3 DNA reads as TGCAGCGCGGTCGGGTGGGGGAAAGACTATGGCTACACCTTC. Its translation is CSAVGWGKDYGYTF.